The rows below give T cell receptor beta chains drawn from one sample of a study of beta chain features in type 1 diabetes. Some clones are missing from TCRdb's copy, which holds only in-frame ones; the method was immunoSEQ multiplex PCR. The sample consists of about 160,000 clones, 7.5% to 9.5% of them appearing once. Source material: central memory CD4+ T cells from blood. The receptors were gathered from a woman between 18 and 30 years old in good health. Both conserved end residues are trimmed from each CDR3. Clone size appears in some rows only: once, few, many, or a class for an expanded clone.

abundance,v_gene,j_gene,CDR3aa
few,TRBV18,TRBJ2-1,ASSPNRDSYNEQF
few,TRBV4-1,TRBJ1-4,ASSPSLTGFNEKLF
-,TRBV2,TRBJ1-1,ASGGGMNTEAF
few,TRBV4-1,TRBJ2-2,ASRKPGQGNTGELF
-,TRBV4-3,TRBJ2-1,ASSQETGYNEQF
-,TRBV18,TRBJ1-4,ASSPKGDGEKLF
few,TRBV25-1,TRBJ1-1,ASSESGQTGTEAF
few,TRBV14,TRBJ2-5,ASSRQIQETQY
-,TRBV6-6,TRBJ2-7,ASSPTGAGDYEQY
few,TRBV13,TRBJ2-1,ASTLSAGKF
-,TRBV18,TRBJ1-5,ASSARQDSNQPQH
-,TRBV5-4,TRBJ2-3,ASTLRLDSSTDTQY
-,TRBV5-4,TRBJ2-1,ASSLGGGPYNEQF
-,TRBV7-2,TRBJ2-5,ASSPQETQY
few,TRBV7-9,TRBJ2-1,ASSGSSGLKGGEQF
-,TRBV30,TRBJ1-5,AWSVGRGWQPQH
-,TRBV15,TRBJ2-1,ATSREENSGMDEQF
-,TRBV6-6,TRBJ1-6,AIGQGYNSPLH
once,TRBV5-1,TRBJ1-1,ASSTNRGGTEAF
few,TRBV15,TRBJ2-5,ATSRDRGGGAEETQY
-,TRBV28,TRBJ2-6,AIGQGPSGANVLT
-,TRBV9,TRBJ2-2,ASSEGQGLSEGLF
-,TRBV7-9,TRBJ2-3,ASSFATSGTDTQY
-,TRBV30,TRBJ1-1,AWSTRPPRGAF